This T cell receptor (beta chain) appears in the sequencing data of a study of identical twins. Study results and limitations: A lower insertion count was a feature of abundant cord blood beta clonotypes, with no such feature in memory repertoires. The degree of excess twin sharing was weaker in beta out-of-frame sequences.

A universal primer site was created by template switching, with the cDNA bearing unique molecular identifiers. TCRdb processed the 5' RACE reads anew with MiXCR; each CDR3 protein has one entry. Among 1.5 million to 2 million distinct CDR3 sequences listed, more than 30% were seen once. This clonotype came up a few times. Its antigen is still unknown. The CDR3 loop spans 15 amino acids. Germline CDR1 is LNHDA and CDR2 is SQIVND (reference sequence). The J segment lost 5 bases and the V segment lost 3 bases, leaving 5 bases of the junction unmatched. The genes are TRBV19 and TRBJ1-5; 9 bases map to TRBD1. The clonotype originates from a newborn girl in good health. The sequenced material came from cord blood. The CDR3 loop is CASSIATGGYQPQHF. The DNA for the CDR3 is TGTGCCAGTAGTATTGCGACAGGGGGGTATCAGCCCCAGCATTTT.